This T cell receptor (beta chain) was recovered during a study of blood T cell repertoires in COVID-19. Turning to the study itself: Acute and convalescent COVID-19 samples came from the United States, Italy and Spain. Sources were T cells, B-cell-depleted T cells, or PBMCs; the material itself was cDNA or gDNA.

Under the authors' procedure: Amplified reference gene primers provided the basis for estimating nucleated cell counts. Measured with immunoSEQ multiplex PCR; TCRdb has only the in-frame clones, and not every one. V and J calls and clone size are given by that table; D and trimming were obtained from the DNA. This table has approximately 110,000 clones, around 79% appearing once. The CDR3 loop spans 14 amino acids. CDR1 is MGHRA, CDR2 YSYEKL, per germline. V shed 5 bases and J shed 10 bases, with 20 bases lying between them. The TCR was taken from a man aged 70 or older with active or convalescent COVID-19. Sequenced input: peripheral blood. This chain joins TRBV4-1 and TRBJ1-1; D not resolved. CDR3 bases: TGCGCCAGCAGCTCGCGGACTGGAACGGAGGCAGCTTTCTTT. Its protein is CASSSRTGTEAAFF.